This T cell receptor beta chain originates from a study of blood T cell repertoires in COVID-19 (dated by TCRdb to 2019 to 2021). As for the study more broadly: The collaborator samples originated in the United States, Italy and Spain and spanned the acute and convalescent phases of COVID-19. The material from the prospective study consisted of cDNA or gDNA derived from T cells, B-cell-depleted T cells, or PBMCs. The dataset comprised deeply sampled blood TCRbeta repertoires from subjects exposed to, actively infected with, or recovered from COVID-19. The repertoires were released in a freely available public database meant as a resource for research on the immune response to SARS-CoV-2. Samples were obtained from the ongoing ImmuneRACE study (first 160 participants) and from roughly 1,300 subjects provided by 6 global collaborators. The sample metadata nearly always contained a de-identified subject ID, COVID-19 status, age in years and sex. Where available, HLA class I and class II types were taken from metadata supplied by the sample provider and were not determined by assay-based typing.

TCRbeta CDR3 regions were amplified from genomic DNA using the immunoSEQ Assay, a bias-controlled multiplex PCR. Per the original workflow: Nucleated cell counts per sample were estimated from amplification of reference gene primers within the assay. To quantify the absolute abundance of each unique TCRbeta CDR3 rearrangement, sequence reads were collapsed and filtered. For each sample, productive Simpson clonality was calculated as the square root of Simpson's diversity index across productive rearrangements. Held by TCRdb, this immuneACCESS table contains in-frame sequences only and omits some clones. Under half of the omission traces to an unresolved V gene where checked; the cause of the rest is unknown. That table gives V, J and clone size, and the DNA gave D and trimming. The sample has about 210,000 clones on record, around 89% of them singletons. The ten largest clones add up to about 4.8% of the sample.

Broader findings and caveats from the paper: The quantity of clinical and demographic metadata differed by source and by participant and was supplied without curation.

Each collaborating institution followed its own protocols to collect whole blood in K2EDTA tubes. For TCRbeta analysis, collaborators shipped samples in one of three forms: frozen whole blood, isolated PBMCs, or DNA extracted from either of those sample types. As for this clone: This clone's antigen is unknown. Qualities for individual bases were not recorded, and no much larger clone is one base off.

The CDR3 starts with the cysteine, ends with the phenylalanine, and has 13 residues. CDR3 DNA is the only sequence kept; it has 39 bases, read in frame from the first base. Reading the germline V gene gives CDR1 SGHVS and CDR2 FQNEAQ. V is reduced by 3 bases and J by 5 bases, leaving a spacing of 8 bases between them. The sequence joins TRBV7-8 to TRBJ1-5; tentative D gene TRBD1, with 5 bases matching. The TCR originated in a middle-aged woman with acute or convalescent COVID-19. Input material: peripheral blood. The DNA is as follows: TGTGCCAGCAGCTTCCGGGGGTATCAGCCCCAGCATTTT. Its translation is CASSFRGYQPQHF. Supplemented by the reference TRBV7-8 and TRBJ1-5 proteins around the CDR3, the complete variable domain is GAGVSQSPRYKVAKRGQDVALRCDPISGHVSLFWYQQALGQGPEFLTYFQNEAQLDKSGLPSDRFFAERPEGSVSTLKIQRTQQEDSAVYLCASSFRGYQPQHFGDGTRLSIL.